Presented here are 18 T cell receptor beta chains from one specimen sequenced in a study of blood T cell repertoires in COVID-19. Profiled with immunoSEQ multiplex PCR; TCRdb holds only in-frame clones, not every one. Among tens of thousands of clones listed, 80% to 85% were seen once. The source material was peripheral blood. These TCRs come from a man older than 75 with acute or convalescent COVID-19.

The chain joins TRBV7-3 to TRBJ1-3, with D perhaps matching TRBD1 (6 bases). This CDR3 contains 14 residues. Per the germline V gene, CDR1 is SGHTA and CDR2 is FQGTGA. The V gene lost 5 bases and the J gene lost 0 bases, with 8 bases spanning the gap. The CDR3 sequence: CASSRGGSGNTIYF. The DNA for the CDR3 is TGTGCCAGCAGCCGAGGGGGCTCTGGAAACACCATATATTTT.

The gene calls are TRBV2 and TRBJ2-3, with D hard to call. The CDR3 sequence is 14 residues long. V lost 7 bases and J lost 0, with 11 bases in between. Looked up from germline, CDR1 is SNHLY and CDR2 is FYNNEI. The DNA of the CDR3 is TGTGCCAGCACCGCGGTGGTGAGCACAGATACGCAGTATTTT. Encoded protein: CASTAVVSTDTQYF.

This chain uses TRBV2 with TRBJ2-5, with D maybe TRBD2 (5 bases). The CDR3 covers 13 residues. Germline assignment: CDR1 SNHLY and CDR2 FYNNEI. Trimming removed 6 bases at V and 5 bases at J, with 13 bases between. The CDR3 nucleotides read TGTGCCAGCAGGGGGAGTACGGCCGAGACCCAGTACTTC. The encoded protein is CASRGSTAETQYF.

The CDR3 reads CASSIGAQTGGANQPQHF. CDR3 bases: TGTGCCAGTAGTATAGGGGCTCAAACAGGGGGCGCGAATCAGCCCCAGCATTTT. The chain joins TRBV19 to TRBJ1-5; TRBD1 aligns across 9 bases. This CDR3 is built from 18 residues. Germline V gene data show CDR1 as LNHDA and CDR2 as SQIVND (reference sequence). Losses at the gene ends were 1 base for V and 4 bases for J; bases not matched to a gene: 11.

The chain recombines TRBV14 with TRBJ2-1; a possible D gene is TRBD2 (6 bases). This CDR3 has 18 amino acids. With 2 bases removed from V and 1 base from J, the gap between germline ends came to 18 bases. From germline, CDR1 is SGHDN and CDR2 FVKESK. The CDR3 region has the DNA TGTGCCAGCAGCCAATTTAAGGGTTCCAGCGGGTCCTACAATGAGCAGTTCTTC. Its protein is CASSQFKGSSGSYNEQFF.

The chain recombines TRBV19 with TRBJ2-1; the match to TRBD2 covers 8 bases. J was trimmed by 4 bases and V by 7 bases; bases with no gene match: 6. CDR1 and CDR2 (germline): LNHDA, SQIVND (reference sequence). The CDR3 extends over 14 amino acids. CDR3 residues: CASTSLAGYNEQFF. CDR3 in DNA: TGTGCCAGTACCTCTTTAGCGGGATACAATGAGCAGTTCTTC.

The CDR3 DNA is TGTGCCAGCATCCGGACTAGCGGGAGAATCGAGACCCAGTACTTC. Translated, it gives CASIRTSGRIETQYF. This rearrangement joins TRBV28 to TRBJ2-5; 13 nucleotides align to TRBD2. The CDR3 runs 15 residues. Germline V gene data show CDR1 as MDHEN and CDR2 as SYDVKM. With V trimmed by 7 bases and J by 5 bases, 7 bases remained unmatched.

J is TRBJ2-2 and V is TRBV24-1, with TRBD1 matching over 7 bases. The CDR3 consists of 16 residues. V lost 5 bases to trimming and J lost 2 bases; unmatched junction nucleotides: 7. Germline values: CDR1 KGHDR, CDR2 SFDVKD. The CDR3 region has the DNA TGTGCCACCAGTGGGGGACAGCTGTCTAACACCGGGGAGCTGTTTTTT. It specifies CATSGGQLSNTGELFF.

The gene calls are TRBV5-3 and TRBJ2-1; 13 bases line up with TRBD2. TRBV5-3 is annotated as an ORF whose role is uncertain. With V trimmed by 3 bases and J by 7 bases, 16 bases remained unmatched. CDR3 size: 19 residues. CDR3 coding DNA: TGTGCCAGAAGCTCAATCAGGACTAGCGGGAGAGGGTGTAGAAATGAGCAGTTCTTC. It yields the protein CARSSIRTSGRGCRNEQFF.

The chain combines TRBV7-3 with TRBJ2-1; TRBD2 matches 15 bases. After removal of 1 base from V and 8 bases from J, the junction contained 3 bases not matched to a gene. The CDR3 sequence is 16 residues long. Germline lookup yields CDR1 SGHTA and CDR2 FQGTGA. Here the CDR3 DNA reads TGTGCCAGCAGCTTAAGGGGACTAGCGGGAGGCGATGAGCAGTTCTTC. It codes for CASSLRGLAGGDEQFF.

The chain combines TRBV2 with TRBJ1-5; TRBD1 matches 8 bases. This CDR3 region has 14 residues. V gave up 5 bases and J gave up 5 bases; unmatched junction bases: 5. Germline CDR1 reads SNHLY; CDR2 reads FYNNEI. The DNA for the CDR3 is TGTGCCAGCAGTTACGGACAGGGCGATCAGCCCCAGCATTTT. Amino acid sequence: CASSYGQGDQPQHF.

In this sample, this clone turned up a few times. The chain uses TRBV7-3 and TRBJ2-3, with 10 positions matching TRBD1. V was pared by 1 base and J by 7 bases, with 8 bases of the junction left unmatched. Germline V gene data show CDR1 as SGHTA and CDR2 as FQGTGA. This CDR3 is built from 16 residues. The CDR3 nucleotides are TGTGCCAGCAGCTTAAGTCCGGGGACAGGGGAAAATACGCAGTATTTT. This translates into CASSLSPGTGENTQYF.

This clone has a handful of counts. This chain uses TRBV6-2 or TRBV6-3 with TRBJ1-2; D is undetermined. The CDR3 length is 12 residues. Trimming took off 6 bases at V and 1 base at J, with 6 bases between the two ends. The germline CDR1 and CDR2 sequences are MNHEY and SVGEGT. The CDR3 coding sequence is TGTGCCAGCAGACCTCATAACTATGGCTACACCTTC. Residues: CASRPHNYGYTF.

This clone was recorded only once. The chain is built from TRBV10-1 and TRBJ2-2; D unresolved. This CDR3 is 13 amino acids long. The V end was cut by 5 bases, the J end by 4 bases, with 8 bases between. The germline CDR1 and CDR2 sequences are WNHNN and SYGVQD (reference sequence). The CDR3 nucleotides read TGCGCCAGCAGTAGGAGTGTCACCGGGGAGCTGTTTTTT. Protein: CASSRSVTGELFF.

Written as DNA, the CDR3 is TGTGCCAGCAGCGTAGAGAATAGCAATGAGCAGTTCTTC. It yields the protein CASSVENSNEQFF. The V gene is TRBV9, the J gene TRBJ2-1; no firm D call. Trimming pared 0 bases from V and 6 bases from J, leaving 7 bases between. CDR1 and CDR2 (germline): SGDLS, YYNGEE. The CDR3 contains 13 residues.

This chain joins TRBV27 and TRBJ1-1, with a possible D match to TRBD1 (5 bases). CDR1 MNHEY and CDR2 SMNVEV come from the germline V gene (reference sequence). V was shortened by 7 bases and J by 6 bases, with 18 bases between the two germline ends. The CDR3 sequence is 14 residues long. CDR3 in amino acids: CASTHWRGSPEAFF. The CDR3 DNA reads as TGTGCCAGCACCCATTGGAGGGGATCCCCTGAAGCTTTCTTT.

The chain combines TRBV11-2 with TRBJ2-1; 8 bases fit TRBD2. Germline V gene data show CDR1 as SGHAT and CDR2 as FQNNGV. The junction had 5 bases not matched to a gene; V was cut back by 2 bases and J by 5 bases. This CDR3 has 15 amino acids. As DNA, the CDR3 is TGTGCCAGCAGCTTACTCGGGAGGGCCGACAATGAGCAGTTCTTC. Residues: CASSLLGRADNEQFF.

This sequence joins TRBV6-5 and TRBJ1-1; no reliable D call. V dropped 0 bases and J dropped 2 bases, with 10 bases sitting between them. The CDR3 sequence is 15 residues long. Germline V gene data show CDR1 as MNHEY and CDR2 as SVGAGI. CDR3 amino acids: CASSYSAGRNTEAFF. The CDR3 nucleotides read TGTGCCAGCAGTTACTCCGCCGGTAGAAACACTGAAGCTTTCTTT.